These 12 T cell receptor beta chains share one sample of origin, sequenced in a study of cytomegalovirus exposure and HLA in healthy donors. The PCR had 60 Vbeta and 13 Jbeta primers. Using immunoSEQ multiplex PCR, the repertoire was profiled, and TCRdb retains in-frame clones only, with some absent. The table has about 92,000 clones, approximately 71% seen once. Sample: PBMCs. Receptors originate from a woman between 18 and 29 years old in good health and CMV-seropositive.

The V and J genes are TRBV15 and TRBJ2-1, with 7 bases fitting TRBD2. CDR3 length: 16 residues. CDR1 and CDR2 from the germline V gene are LNHNV and YYDKDF (reference sequence). J gave up 5 bases and V 0 bases, and 7 bases lay outside the gene matches. The CDR3 coding sequence is TGTGCCACCAGCAGAGATCGGCCTAGCGGTAACAATGAGCAGTTCTTC. Translated: CATSRDRPSGNNEQFF.

This sequence joins TRBV5-4 and TRBJ2-5; D call uncertain. The CDR3 has 10 residues. V lost 7 bases and J 3 bases, leaving 4 bases between the germline ends. CDR1 is SGHNT, CDR2 YYREEE, per germline (reference sequence). Here the CDR3 DNA reads TGTGCCAGCGGAGAAGAGACCCAGTACTTC. Its protein is CASGEETQYF.

The gene calls are TRBV19 and TRBJ2-5; 8 bases agree with TRBD1. The CDR3 totals 12 residues. V lost 7 bases and J lost 6; bases outside the gene matches: 4. Germline values: CDR1 LNHDA, CDR2 SQIVND (reference sequence). For the CDR3, the DNA is TGTGCCAGTAATACAGGGGGGCAGACCCAGTACTTC. Its protein product is CASNTGGQTQYF.

The V call is TRBV4-2, the J call TRBJ2-3; 7 nucleotides line up with TRBD2. Germline CDR1 and CDR2: LGHNA and YNFKEQ. The CDR3 contains 16 residues. With V trimmed by 0 bases and J by 3 bases, 6 bases remained unmatched. Here the CDR3 reads CASSQEWGEGTDTQYF. The CDR3 DNA is TGTGCCAGCAGCCAAGAATGGGGGGAGGGGACAGATACGCAGTATTTT.

The rearrangement uses TRBV7-2 and TRBJ2-3; D is unresolved. Trimming removed 4 bases at V and 6 bases at J, with 14 bases between. The CDR3 runs to 14 residues. Germline V gives CDR1 SGHTA, CDR2 FQGNSA. This CDR3 reads CASSSPTVRDTQYF. The CDR3 region has the DNA TGTGCCAGCAGCTCCCCAACCGTCCGGGATACGCAGTATTTT.

The rearrangement uses TRBV7-8 and TRBJ2-7; 12 positions match TRBD2. CDR3 length: 15 residues. Germline CDR1 SGHVS, CDR2 FQNEAQ. J lost 1 base, V lost 5 bases, and 3 bases had no gene match. CDR3 residues: CASSTTSGSSYEQYF. In DNA, the CDR3 is TGTGCCAGCAGCACGACTAGCGGGAGTTCCTACGAGCAGTACTTC.

In this sample, this clone turned up a few times. This chain joins TRBV6-5 and TRBJ2-6; D is possibly TRBD1 (6 bases). This CDR3 contains 15 residues. Per the germline V gene, CDR1 is MNHEY and CDR2 is SVGAGI. The germline V and J ends were trimmed by 6 bases and 1 base, with 10 bases remaining between them. This CDR3 reads CASSQTGSGANVLTF. The CDR3 nucleotides are TGTGCCAGCAGCCAGACAGGATCTGGGGCCAACGTCCTGACTTTC.

J is TRBJ1-1 and V is TRBV5-8; no definite D call. CDR1 is SGHTS, CDR2 YDEGEE, per germline. This CDR3 comprises 13 residues. V was pared by 0 bases and J by 7 bases, with 10 bases between. The CDR3 bases are TGTGCCAGCAGCTTGGGAGGGTACGATGAAGCTTTCTTT. Encoded protein: CASSLGGYDEAFF.

This clone was seen a handful of times. J is TRBJ2-1 and V is TRBV15; 14 positions match TRBD2. Germline V gene data show CDR1 as LNHNV and CDR2 as YYDKDF (reference sequence). V shed 8 bases, J shed 12 bases, and the junction held 9 bases outside the gene matches. The CDR3 is 14 amino acids. For the CDR3, the DNA is TGTGCCACCCAGACCGGGACTAGCGGGGGTGGGCAGTTCTTC. Amino acids: CATQTGTSGGGQFF.

This sequence joins TRBV10-3 and TRBJ1-5; 8 nucleotides line up with TRBD1. Losses at the gene ends were 8 bases for V and 6 bases for J; bases not matched to a gene: 6. CDR1 and CDR2 from the germline V gene are ENHRY and SYGVKD. The CDR3 length is 13 residues. This CDR3 reads CAIGQGERQPQHF. In DNA form, the CDR3 reads TGTGCCATCGGACAGGGAGAACGTCAGCCCCAGCATTTT.

The chain couples TRBV29-1 to TRBJ2-7, with TRBD2 matching over 11 bases. Germline V lookup: CDR1 SQVTM, CDR2 ANQGSEA. After removal of 4 bases from V and 4 bases from J, the junction contained 3 bases not matched to a gene. The CDR3 spans 13 residues. CDR3 sequence (DNA): TGCAGCGTTGCGACTAGCGGGGTTTACGAGCAGTACTTC. Its translation is CSVATSGVYEQYF.

In its sample, this clone was seen once. This chain connects TRBV6-5 to TRBJ1-1, with 7 bases aligning to TRBD1. Germline values: CDR1 MNHEY, CDR2 SVGAGI. The CDR3 covers 12 residues. With 4 bases clipped from V and 10 bases from J, the junction kept 6 bases outside the gene matches. CDR3: CASSWPGTVAFF. CDR3 nucleotide sequence: TGTGCCAGCAGTTGGCCCGGGACAGTAGCTTTCTTT.